This T cell receptor beta chain was obtained from a study of shared clonotypes between healthy human individuals. With respect to this clone: Other DNA sequences within the sample encode an identical CDR3.

Profiling relied on immunoSEQ multiplex PCR, and the TCRdb table lists in-frame clones only, not all of them. In the table there are about 2.4 million clones, roughly 93% of which are singletons. The sequence came from a man between 18 and 35 years old in good health. Some clones in this sample may be carry-over from other donors' samples. The sequencing input was naive CD4+ T cells from PBMCs. Documented subset: CD45RA+ positively selected.

The CDR3 nucleotides are TGTGCCAGCTCCCTCACTACCGGGGGCACTGAAGCTTTCTTT. This encodes CASSLTTGGTEAFF. The chain uses TRBV11-2 and TRBJ1-1, with D perhaps TRBD1 (5 bases). With 8 bases removed from V and 4 bases from J, the gap between germline ends came to 17 bases. In germline, CDR1 is SGHAT, CDR2 FQNNGV. The CDR3 has 14 residues.